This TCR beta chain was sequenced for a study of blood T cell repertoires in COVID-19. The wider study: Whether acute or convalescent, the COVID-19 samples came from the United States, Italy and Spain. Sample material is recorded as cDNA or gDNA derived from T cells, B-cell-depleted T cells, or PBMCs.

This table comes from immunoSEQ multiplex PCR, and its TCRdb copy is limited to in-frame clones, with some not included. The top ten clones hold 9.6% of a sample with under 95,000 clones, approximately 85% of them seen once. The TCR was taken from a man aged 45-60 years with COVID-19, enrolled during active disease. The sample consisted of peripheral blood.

The CDR3 DNA is TGTGCCAGCAGCCCAGGGGCGAGCGGGAGTGGGGAGACCCAGTACTTC. The encoded protein is CASSPGASGSGETQYF. The V gene is TRBV7-9, the J gene TRBJ2-5, with 8 bases lining up with TRBD2. Trimming at V came to 5 bases and at J to 5 bases, leaving 13 bases not matched to a gene. The CDR3 runs to 16 residues. Germline CDR1 is SEHNR and CDR2 is FQNEAQ (reference sequence).